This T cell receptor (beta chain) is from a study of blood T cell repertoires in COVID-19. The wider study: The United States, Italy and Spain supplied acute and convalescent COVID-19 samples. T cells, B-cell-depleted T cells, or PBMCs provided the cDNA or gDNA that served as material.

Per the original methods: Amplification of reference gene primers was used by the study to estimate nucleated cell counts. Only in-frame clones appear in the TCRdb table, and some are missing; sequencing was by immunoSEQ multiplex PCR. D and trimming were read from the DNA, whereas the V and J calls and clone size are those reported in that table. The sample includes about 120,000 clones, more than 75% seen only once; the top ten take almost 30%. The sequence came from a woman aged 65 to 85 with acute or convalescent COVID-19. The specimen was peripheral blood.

The CDR3, as DNA: TGTGCCAGCAGCCAAGATGGGGGGGCCCCGAACTACTCCTATAATTCACCCCTCCACTTT. This codes for CASSQDGGAPNYSYNSPLHF. J is TRBJ1-6 and V is TRBV3-1 (or the pseudogene TRBV3-2), with D tentatively TRBD1 (6 bases). The germline V and J ends were trimmed by 0 bases and 0 bases, with 18 bases remaining between them. The CDR3 is 20 residues long. Germline CDR1 is LGHDT and CDR2 is YNNKEL (reference sequence).